This TCR beta chain was obtained from a study of beta chain features in type 1 diabetes. Overall study findings and caveats: Naive, central memory and Treg TCRB repertoires appeared more alike in patients than in healthy donors.

Reverse transcription of all isolated RNA meant that expressed TCRB transcripts were sequenced. The read count averaged around 4 million across naive, central memory and regulatory T cell samples. Assay: immunoSEQ multiplex PCR; the TCRdb copy retains only in-frame clones and omits some. The sample carries 200,000 to 300,000 clones, 25% to 35% recorded once. Of note for this clone: Its specificity is not known.

Germline V CDR1 and CDR2: LNHNV, YYDKDF (reference sequence). The V gene lost 0 bases and the J gene lost 1 base, with 6 bases spanning the gap. The CDR3 sequence is 14 residues long. Sequencing was performed on central memory CD4+ T cells from blood. This TCR was sampled from a man aged 30 to 39 in good health. This rearrangement joins TRBV15 to TRBJ1-2; no clear D. CDR3 region: CATSRDRYNYGYTF. The CDR3 region has the DNA TGTGCCACCAGCAGAGATCGCTATAACTATGGCTACACCTTC.